A single sample gave rise to the 28 T cell receptor beta chains below, sequenced in a study of blood T cell repertoires in COVID-19. The data were produced by immunoSEQ multiplex PCR, yet TCRdb's version contains in-frame clones alone and is incomplete. Of 190,000 or so clones listed, more than 85% were seen once; the top ten hold 2.9%. Input material: peripheral blood. The receptors stem from a woman in her thirties with active or convalescent COVID-19.

The chain joins TRBV28 to TRBJ2-3; 10 bases match TRBD2. V trimming: 6 bases; J trimming: 10 bases; junction bases outside the gene matches: 10. Germline lookup yields CDR1 MDHEN and CDR2 SYDVKM. The CDR3 runs to 14 residues. CDR3 sequence (DNA): TGTGCCAGCAGCCTCGGACTAGCGGCGCATTCGCAGTATTTT. As protein: CASSLGLAAHSQYF.

CDR3 DNA sequence: TGTGCCAGCAGTTTCTCCCCCCGGGACAGGGGTACTGAAGCTTTCTTT. Residues: CASSFSPRDRGTEAFF. The chain couples TRBV7-2 to TRBJ1-1; 10 positions match TRBD1. The germline CDR1 and CDR2 sequences are SGHTA and FQGNSA. The junction had 12 bases not matched to a gene; V was cut back by 6 bases and J by 5 bases. The CDR3 spans 16 residues.

This clone was seen only once. The chain uses TRBV6-5 and TRBJ1-5, with D unresolved. V lost 4 bases and J 6 bases, leaving 7 bases between the germline ends. The CDR3 contains 12 residues. From germline, CDR1 is MNHEY and CDR2 SVGAGI. Written as DNA, the CDR3 is TGTGCCAGCAGTTCGAGCCGTCAGCCCCAGCATTTT. This translates into CASSSSRQPQHF.

The DNA for the CDR3 is TGCGCCAGTGGGCGGGAGGGCCACGAGCAGTACTTC. This sequence encodes CASGREGHEQYF. The chain links TRBV5-1 to TRBJ2-7, with 9 bases that match TRBD2. The CDR3 loop spans 12 amino acids. With V trimmed by 8 bases and J by 5 bases, 5 bases remained unmatched. Per the germline V gene, CDR1 is SGHRS and CDR2 is YFSETQ.

The J gene is TRBJ1-3, the V gene TRBV3-1 (or the pseudogene TRBV3-2), with unresolved D. This CDR3 region has 16 residues. V was shortened by 4 bases and J by 0 bases, with 13 bases between the two germline ends. In germline, CDR1 is LGHDT, CDR2 YNNKEL (reference sequence). CDR3 loop: CASSLWTRSSGNTIYF. In DNA, the CDR3 is TGTGCCAGCAGCCTATGGACTCGGAGCTCTGGAAACACCATATATTTT.

This chain connects TRBV5-4 to TRBJ2-1; 7 bases match TRBD2. V trimming: 2 bases; J trimming: 6 bases; junction bases outside the gene matches: 5. The germline V gene has CDR1 SGHNT and CDR2 YYREEE (reference sequence). This CDR3 region has 14 residues. The CDR3 protein is CASSFGRELNEQFF. The CDR3 DNA follows: TGTGCCAGCAGCTTCGGGCGGGAGCTCAATGAGCAGTTCTTC.

The V and J genes are TRBV7-2 and TRBJ2-3; the D gene is possibly TRBD2 (6 bases). Trimming took 5 bases from V and 5 from J, leaving 11 bases between them. The CDR3 contains 13 residues. The germline V gene has CDR1 SGHTA and CDR2 FQGNSA. The DNA of the CDR3 is TGTGCCAGCAGCCTAGGGCGGGGAGATACGCAGTATTTT. This sequence encodes CASSLGRGDTQYF. The variable domain in full, with the rest retrieved from reference TRBV7-2 and TRBJ2-3, is GAGVSQSPSNKVTEKGKDVELRCDPISGHTALYWYRQSLGQGLEFLIYFQGNSAPDKSGLPSDRFSAERTGGSVSTLTIQRTQQEDSAVYLCASSLGRGDTQYFGPGTRLTVL.

This clone was picked up a small number of times. The rearrangement uses TRBV2 and TRBJ2-5; TRBD1 matches at 10 bases. Germline assignment: CDR1 SNHLY and CDR2 FYNNEI. Losses at the gene ends were 10 bases for V and 1 base for J; bases not matched to a gene: 3. The CDR3 runs to 13 residues. CDR3 region: CATDRGRQETQYF. Written as DNA, the CDR3 is TGTGCCACCGACAGGGGGCGCCAAGAGACCCAGTACTTC. Supplemented by reference TRBV2 and TRBJ2-5, the full variable domain reads EPEVTQTPSHQVTQMGQEVILRCVPISNHLYFYWYRQILGQKVEFLVSFYNNEISEKSEIFDDQFSVERPDGSNFTLKIRSTKLEDSAMYFCATDRGRQETQYFGPGTRLLVL.

The chain uses TRBV4-2 and TRBJ1-5; D unresolved. V lost 4 bases and J 2 bases, leaving 12 bases between the germline ends. The CDR3 covers 15 residues. Germline CDR1 reads LGHNA; CDR2 reads YNFKEQ. The CDR3 DNA reads as TGTGCCAGCAGCCCCGACTCGACTGGCAATCAGCCCCAGCATTTT. It specifies CASSPDSTGNQPQHF.

This clone was picked up one time. This sequence joins TRBV15 and TRBJ2-1, with 8 bases that match TRBD2. In germline, CDR1 is LNHNV, CDR2 YYDKDF (reference sequence). Trimming cost V 3 bases and J 9 bases; bases outside gene matches: 7. This CDR3 is built from 14 residues. CDR3 coding DNA: TGTGCCACCAGCAGCCGGGAGGGCCGGAGTGAGCAGTTCTTC. The encoded protein is CATSSREGRSEQFF.

The V and J genes are TRBV18 and TRBJ1-1; D is uncertain. Germline CDR1 and CDR2: KGHSH and LQKENI. The V end lost 3 bases, the J end lost 3 bases, and 14 bases lay between the germline ends. CDR3 length: 15 residues. This CDR3 reads CASSPADLTDTEAFF. CDR3 DNA sequence: TGTGCCAGCTCACCTGCGGACTTGACGGACACTGAAGCTTTCTTT.

V usage is TRBV11-2 and J usage is TRBJ2-5; the match to TRBD2 covers 13 bases. The CDR3 contains 17 residues. Germline CDR1 reads SGHAT; CDR2 reads FQNNGV. V was pared by 6 bases and J by 2 bases, with 9 bases of the junction left unmatched. CDR3 in amino acids: CASRVGTSGNWQETQYF. The CDR3, as DNA: TGTGCCAGCAGAGTCGGGACTAGCGGGAACTGGCAAGAGACCCAGTACTTC.

This clone was found once. J is TRBJ2-1 and V is TRBV11-2; TRBD2 agrees at 10 bases. The germline V gene has CDR1 SGHAT and CDR2 FQNNGV. This CDR3 is built from 13 residues. The CDR3 protein is CAAGGGFYNEQFF. As DNA, the CDR3 is TGTGCAGCGGGAGGGGGCTTCTACAATGAGCAGTTCTTC. Together with reference TRBV11-2 and TRBJ2-1, the CDR3 gives the full variable domain: EAGVAQSPRYKIIEKRQSVAFWCNPISGHATLYWYQQILGQGPKLLIQFQNNGVVDDSQLPKDRFSAERLKGVDSTLKIQPAKLEDSAVYLCAAGGGFYNEQFFGPGTRLTVL.

V is TRBV29-1 and J is TRBJ1-2, with 9 positions matching TRBD1. V lost 4 bases to trimming and J lost 5 bases; unmatched junction nucleotides: 5. The V gene's germline CDR1 is SQVTM and CDR2 ANQGSEA. The CDR3 is made up of 13 amino acids. CDR3 nucleotide sequence: TGCAGCGTTGGACAACAGGGGGCATATGGCTACACCTTC. It specifies CSVGQQGAYGYTF.

The J gene is TRBJ1-1, the V gene TRBV5-4, with D unclear. The CDR3 totals 13 residues. The germline CDR1 and CDR2 sequences are SGHNT and YYREEE (reference sequence). V lost 3 bases to trimming and J lost 1 base, with 7 bases between them. The CDR3 DNA reads as TGTGCCAGCAGCTCATCGGGGAACACTGAAGCTTTCTTT. Its protein product is CASSSSGNTEAFF.

The chain uses TRBV2 and TRBJ1-2; 9 nucleotides agree with TRBD1. The CDR3 extends over 13 amino acids. CDR1 is SNHLY, CDR2 FYNNEI, per germline. The CDR3 DNA follows: TGTGCGCGTTCGGGACAGGGTTCCTATGGCTACACCTTC. It yields the protein CARSGQGSYGYTF. The full variable domain, in which reference TRBV2 and TRBJ1-2 provide the parts outside the CDR3, is EPEVTQTPSHQVTQMGQEVILRCVPISNHLYFYWYRQILGQKVEFLVSFYNNEISEKSEIFDDQFSVERPDGSNFTLKIRSTKLEDSAMYFCARSGQGSYGYTFGSGTRLTVV.

This sequence joins TRBV3-1 (or the pseudogene TRBV3-2) and TRBJ2-3; D ambiguous. The CDR3 length is 14 residues. Per the germline V gene, CDR1 is LGHDT and CDR2 is YNNKEL (reference sequence). V was clipped by 4 bases and J by 4 bases, with 12 bases between them. DNA of the CDR3: TGTGCCAGCAGCCGGAACTTTCAGGCAGATACGCAGTATTTT. Protein: CASSRNFQADTQYF.

The V call is TRBV5-4, the J call TRBJ1-2; 12 bases match TRBD1. This CDR3 has 16 amino acids. V dropped 3 bases and J dropped 2; count of bases not matched to a gene: 5. The V gene's germline CDR1 is SGHNT and CDR2 YYREEE (reference sequence). The CDR3 nucleotides are TGTGCCAGCAGCTGGGACAGGGGGCCTACAAACTATGGCTACACCTTC. It is translated as CASSWDRGPTNYGYTF.

The rearrangement joins TRBV18 to TRBJ1-1; the D gene is possibly TRBD1 (6 bases). This CDR3 has 17 residues. Trimming took off 2 bases at V and 4 bases at J, with 20 bases between the two ends. Germline CDR1 and CDR2: KGHSH and LQKENI. CDR3 bases: TGTGCCAGCTCACCAACCATCGGTAACAGGGTGCCCACTGAAGCTTTCTTT. This codes for CASSPTIGNRVPTEAFF.

The genes are TRBV19 and TRBJ2-7, with a tentative D call TRBD1 (6 bases). The germline V gene has CDR1 LNHDA and CDR2 SQIVND (reference sequence). The CDR3 spans 13 residues. The ends were cut back, 5 bases at V and 4 bases at J, with 12 bases in the middle. The DNA for the CDR3 is TGTGCCAGTAGTCCCCAACAGGGTTACGAGCAGTACTTC. Encoded protein: CASSPQQGYEQYF.

V is TRBV6-5 and J is TRBJ2-1; 12 bases line up with TRBD2. The CDR3 has 15 residues. The V and J ends lost 4 bases and 4 bases, in that order; junction bases with no gene match: 2. The germline gives CDR1 MNHEY, CDR2 SVGAGI. In DNA, the CDR3 is TGTGCCAGCAGTTCTAGCGGGGGGGCATACAATGAGCAGTTCTTC. Encoded protein: CASSSSGGAYNEQFF.

The gene calls are TRBV2 and TRBJ2-3; 8 positions agree with TRBD1. The V gene's germline CDR1 is SNHLY and CDR2 FYNNEI. J gave up 4 bases and V 5 bases, and 8 bases lay outside the gene matches. CDR3 length: 15 amino acids. DNA of the CDR3: TGTGCCAGCAGTATGGACAGGGATGTGGCAGATACGCAGTATTTT. Residues: CASSMDRDVADTQYF.

The rearrangement links TRBV6-2 or TRBV6-3 to TRBJ1-5; tentative D call: TRBD1 (5 bases). Trimming pared 4 bases from V and 9 bases from J, leaving 16 bases between. The CDR3 consists of 14 residues. Germline loops: CDR1 MNHEY, CDR2 SVGEGT. This chain's CDR3 is CASSSQGARSPQHF. CDR3 sequence (DNA): TGTGCCAGCAGTTCCCAAGGGGCTCGATCGCCCCAGCATTTT.

The chain combines TRBV18 with TRBJ1-1; D perhaps matches TRBD1 (6 bases). Per germline, CDR1 KGHSH and CDR2 LQKENI. The ends were cut back, 0 bases at V and 10 bases at J, with 18 bases in the middle. The CDR3 sequence is 15 residues long. CDR3 DNA: TGTGCCAGCTCACCACCGCCGCCAGGGGCTACAGGAGCTTTCTTT. Encoded protein: CASSPPPPGATGAFF.

V and J are TRBV11-2 and TRBJ1-1; 9 positions agree with TRBD1. Losses at the gene ends were 5 bases for V and 1 base for J; bases not matched to a gene: 2. Germline values: CDR1 SGHAT, CDR2 FQNNGV. The length of the CDR3 is 14 residues. The CDR3 region is CASSDRGRNTEAFF. CDR3 nucleotide sequence: TGTGCCAGCAGCGACAGGGGGAGGAACACTGAAGCTTTCTTT.

V and J are TRBV28 and TRBJ1-1, with 10 bases matching TRBD1. Trimming took 4 bases from V and 1 from J; bases not matched to a gene: 9. The CDR3 has 17 residues. From germline, CDR1 is MDHEN and CDR2 SYDVKM. This chain's CDR3 is CASSSSGTGEENTEAFF. CDR3 coding DNA: TGTGCCAGCAGTTCCTCCGGGACAGGGGAGGAGAACACTGAAGCTTTCTTT.

V is TRBV7-2 and J is TRBJ1-2, with no clear D. The CDR3 is 13 residues long. The germline V and J ends were trimmed by 3 bases and 3 bases, with 8 bases remaining between them. From germline, CDR1 is SGHTA and CDR2 FQGNSA. CDR3 protein: CASSLGVDYGYTF. In DNA, the CDR3 is TGTGCCAGCAGCTTGGGCGTGGACTATGGCTACACCTTC.

The V call is TRBV28, the J call TRBJ1-2, with 9 bases that match TRBD1. Germline lookup yields CDR1 MDHEN and CDR2 SYDVKM. The CDR3 length is 15 residues. V shed 8 bases and J 6 bases; nucleotides not matched to a gene: 13. The CDR3 sequence: CASVLQGARANGYTF. CDR3 bases: TGTGCCAGCGTATTACAGGGGGCCCGGGCGAATGGCTACACCTTC.